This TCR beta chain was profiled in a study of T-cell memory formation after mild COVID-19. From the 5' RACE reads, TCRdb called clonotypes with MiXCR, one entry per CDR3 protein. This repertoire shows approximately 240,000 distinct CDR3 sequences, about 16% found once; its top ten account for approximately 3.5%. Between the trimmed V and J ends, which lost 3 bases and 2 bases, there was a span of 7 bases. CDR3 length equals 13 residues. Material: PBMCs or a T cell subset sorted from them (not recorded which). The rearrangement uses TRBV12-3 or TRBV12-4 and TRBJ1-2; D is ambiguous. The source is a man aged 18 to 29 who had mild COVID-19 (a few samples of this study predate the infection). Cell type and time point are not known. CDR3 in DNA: TGTGCCAGCAGTTTTGACGGAAACTATGGCTACACCTTC. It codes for CASSFDGNYGYTF.